Shown below are 32 T cell receptor beta chains from a single sample sequenced in a study of cytomegalovirus exposure and HLA in healthy donors. Vbeta (60) and Jbeta (13) primers were used in the PCR. Data came from immunoSEQ multiplex PCR; TCRdb stores just in-frame clones and leaves some out. The sample lists 100,000 to 150,000 clones, over 65% occurring once. The specimen sequenced was PBMCs. The receptor set was obtained from a woman between 35 and 50 years old in good health and CMV-seronegative.

This sequence joins TRBV4-1 and TRBJ2-3, with D perhaps TRBD1 (6 bases). V dropped 1 base and J dropped 10 bases, with 9 bases sitting between them. CDR1 and CDR2 (germline): MGHRA, YSYEKL. The CDR3 runs to 12 residues. In nucleotides, the CDR3 is TGCGCCAGCAGCCAAGCCAGGGGATCGCAGTATTTT. Amino acids: CASSQARGSQYF.

This clone showed up just a few times. The chain couples TRBV7-2 to TRBJ1-6; 11 positions match TRBD1. CDR1 and CDR2 (germline): SGHTA, FQGNSA. The V segment lost 5 bases and the J segment 6 bases; nucleotides outside the gene matches: 3. The CDR3 length is 15 residues. The CDR3 DNA follows: TGTGCCAGCAGCGCGGACAGGGGGCTTAATTCACCCCTCCACTTT. As protein: CASSADRGLNSPLHF. Variable domain in full (rest from reference TRBV7-2 and TRBJ1-6): GAGVSQSPSNKVTEKGKDVELRCDPISGHTALYWYRQSLGQGLEFLIYFQGNSAPDKSGLPSDRFSAERTGGSVSTLTIQRTQQEDSAVYLCASSADRGLNSPLHFGNGTRLTVT.

The chain recombines TRBV4-2 with TRBJ1-4; unclear D gene. The V end was cut by 1 base, the J end by 4 bases, with 10 bases between. This CDR3 comprises 15 residues. Germline V gene lookup returns CDR1 LGHNA and CDR2 YNFKEQ. The CDR3 here is CASSQVGGFNEKLFF. The DNA for the CDR3 is TGTGCCAGCAGCCAAGTTGGAGGGTTTAATGAAAAACTGTTTTTT.

The chain couples TRBV14 to TRBJ2-1; no definite D call. V was shortened by 0 bases and J by 7 bases, with 10 bases between the two germline ends. This CDR3 region has 14 residues. CDR1 SGHDN and CDR2 FVKESK come from the germline V gene. CDR3 sequence: CASSQDLVLNEQFF. CDR3 in DNA: TGTGCCAGCAGCCAAGATCTAGTGCTGAATGAGCAGTTCTTC. Looking up the rest from reference TRBV14 and TRBJ2-1 gives the full variable domain: EAGVTQFPSHSVIEKGQTVTLRCDPISGHDNLYWYRRVMGKEIKFLLHFVKESKQDESGMPNNRFLAERTGGTYSTLKVQPAELEDSGVYFCASSQDLVLNEQFFGPGTRLTVL.

The V call is TRBV5-5, the J call TRBJ1-2; TRBD1 agrees at 7 bases. This CDR3 is 15 amino acids long. Germline V lookup: CDR1 SGHKS, CDR2 YYEKEE (reference sequence). J gave up 4 bases and V 3 bases, and 9 bases lay outside the gene matches. The CDR3 sequence is CASSSSGGGGYGYTF. The CDR3, as DNA: TGTGCCAGCAGCTCATCAGGGGGAGGAGGCTATGGCTACACCTTC.

The J gene is TRBJ2-5, the V gene TRBV14; the D is unclear. The CDR3 totals 13 residues. CDR1 SGHDN and CDR2 FVKESK come from the germline V gene. V was cut by 1 base and J by 2 bases, with 5 bases left in between. The chain's CDR3 is CASSQAEQETQYF. The CDR3 bases are TGTGCCAGCAGCCAAGCTGAGCAAGAGACCCAGTACTTC.

This clone was seen only a few times. The V call is TRBV10-2, the J call TRBJ2-7; 7 bases map to TRBD1. This CDR3 is built from 12 residues. With V trimmed by 8 bases and J by 3 bases, 4 bases remained unmatched. CDR1 is WSHSY and CDR2 is SAAADI in the germline V gene. The chain's CDR3 is CASRDSNYEQYF. The CDR3 DNA sequence: TGCGCCAGCCGGGACAGCAACTACGAGCAGTACTTC.

The chain joins TRBV5-1 to TRBJ2-7, with TRBD2 matching 13 bases. Trimming at V came to 0 bases and at J to 7 bases, leaving 10 bases not matched to a gene. The germline CDR1 and CDR2 sequences are SGHRS and YFSETQ. This CDR3 has 17 residues. Here the CDR3 reads CASSLEFPGLAGIEQYF. The CDR3 region has the DNA TGCGCCAGCAGCTTGGAATTCCCGGGACTAGCGGGAATAGAGCAGTACTTC.

The rearrangement uses TRBV25-1 and TRBJ1-2; no clear D gene. V gave up 3 bases and J gave up 7 bases, with 12 bases separating them. The CDR3 has 13 amino acids. Germline V lookup: CDR1 MGHDK, CDR2 SYGVNS. The CDR3 spells CASSEAGISGYTF. CDR3 coding DNA: TGTGCCAGCAGTGAGGCGGGCATCAGTGGCTACACCTTC.

The V and J genes are TRBV5-1 and TRBJ2-5; weak D call: TRBD2 (5 bases). Trimming pared 2 bases from V and 4 bases from J, leaving 12 bases between. CDR3 length: 14 residues. CDR1 is SGHRS and CDR2 is YFSETQ in the germline V gene. As DNA, the CDR3 is TGCGCCAGCAGCTTAAACGGGGATCGAGAGACCCAGTACTTC. It translates to CASSLNGDRETQYF.

V is TRBV18 and J is TRBJ2-5; D not certain. Near its end, the DNA agrees better with TRBJ2-7, so the J call may be wrong. The CDR3 totals 14 residues. CDR1 is KGHSH and CDR2 is LQKENI in the germline V gene. CDR3 loop: CASSPRANSYEQYF. The CDR3 DNA is TGTGCCAGCTCACCACGGGCCAACTCCTACGAGCAGTACTTC.

With regard to this clone: A read error may produce the germline difference seen at one junction end. This chain links TRBV7-9 with TRBJ2-7; no clear D gene. Germline V lookup: CDR1 SEHNR, CDR2 FQNEAQ (reference sequence). The CDR3 is 13 amino acids. The CDR3 DNA is TGTTCCAGCAGCTTATCTCAGTCCTACGAGCAGTACTTC. It yields the protein CSSSLSQSYEQYF.

The table lists this clone with a count of one. The gene calls are TRBV11-2 and TRBJ2-7; D is ambiguous. Between the trimmed V and J ends, which lost 2 bases and 0 bases, there was a span of 8 bases. Germline V gene lookup returns CDR1 SGHAT and CDR2 FQNNGV. CDR3 length: 14 residues. The CDR3 sequence is CASSLNYASYEQYF. DNA for the CDR3: TGTGCCAGCAGCTTAAACTACGCCTCCTACGAGCAGTACTTC.

The V call is TRBV4-2, the J call TRBJ2-3; TRBD1 aligns across 7 bases. The CDR3 covers 17 residues. From germline, CDR1 is LGHNA and CDR2 YNFKEQ. Trimming cost V 3 bases and J 0 bases; bases outside gene matches: 9. The CDR3: CASSQGPTGSSTDTQYF. Written as DNA, the CDR3 is TGTGCCAGCAGCCAGGGCCCGACAGGGAGCAGCACAGATACGCAGTATTTT.

This sequence joins TRBV19 and TRBJ2-3; a weak D match, TRBD2 (6 bases). Germline values: CDR1 LNHDA, CDR2 SQIVND (reference sequence). V lost 3 bases, J lost 8 bases, and 18 bases lay in between. This CDR3 region has 15 residues. The chain's CDR3 is CASSIGAGYFGTQYF. CDR3 bases: TGTGCCAGTAGTATTGGGGCGGGATACTTCGGTACGCAGTATTTT.

V and J are TRBV28 and TRBJ2-3; 8 bases agree with TRBD2. There are 12 residues in the CDR3. Germline trimming cut 6 bases from V and 7 bases from J; bases unmatched to any gene: 3. In germline, CDR1 is MDHEN, CDR2 SYDVKM. In DNA, the CDR3 is TGTGCCAGCAGGGTTAGCGGGAATACGCAGTATTTT. It codes for CASRVSGNTQYF.

V is TRBV5-1 and J is TRBJ2-1, with TRBD2 as a possible D gene (6 bases). Looked up from germline, CDR1 is SGHRS and CDR2 is YFSETQ. V was trimmed by 4 bases and J by 0 bases, leaving 14 bases between them. The CDR3 spans 16 residues. CDR3 sequence reads: CASSLLEGSSYNEQFF. The CDR3 coding sequence is TGCGCCAGCAGCCTTTTGGAGGGGAGCTCCTACAATGAGCAGTTCTTC.

A single count supports this clone. The chain carries TRBV28 and TRBJ2-6, with D possibly being TRBD1 (5 bases). V lost 2 bases, J lost 2 bases, and 13 bases lay in between. The germline V gene encodes CDR1 MDHEN and CDR2 SYDVKM. The CDR3 length is 17 residues. CDR3: CASSLRAGLAGANVLTF. The CDR3 bases are TGTGCCAGCAGTTTAAGGGCAGGGTTGGCTGGGGCCAACGTCCTGACTTTC.

This clone was picked up a small number of times. The chain links TRBV6-5 to TRBJ2-3; TRBD1 matches 9 bases. CDR1 is MNHEY and CDR2 is SVGAGI in the germline V gene. V was pared by 0 bases and J by 6 bases, with 7 bases of the junction left unmatched. CDR3 length: 16 amino acids. This chain's CDR3 is CASSYSNRGLGDTQYF. Written as DNA, the CDR3 is TGTGCCAGCAGTTACTCGAACAGGGGGCTTGGTGATACGCAGTATTTT.

This clone was observed a single time. The chain combines TRBV18 with TRBJ2-5; TRBD1 is a possible D gene (6 bases). From germline, CDR1 is KGHSH and CDR2 LQKENI. CDR3 length equals 15 residues. The ends were cut back, 3 bases at V and 5 bases at J, with 16 bases in the middle. The CDR3 sequence: CASSPWAGVRETQYF. The CDR3 bases are TGTGCCAGCTCACCCTGGGCAGGGGTAAGGGAGACCCAGTACTTC.

The chain carries TRBV11-2 and TRBJ2-1; the match to TRBD2 covers 8 bases. This CDR3 is 17 amino acids long. Germline CDR1 reads SGHAT; CDR2 reads FQNNGV. V lost 3 bases, J lost 5 bases, and 12 bases stayed unmatched. The CDR3 reads CASSLTGTRGVHNEQFF. In nucleotides, the CDR3 is TGTGCCAGCAGCTTGACCGGGACTAGAGGGGTGCACAATGAGCAGTTCTTC.

The genes are TRBV6-5 and TRBJ1-1; maybe TRBD1 (6 bases). V lost 0 bases and J 6 bases, leaving 14 bases between the germline ends. In germline, CDR1 is MNHEY, CDR2 SVGAGI. The CDR3 totals 15 residues. CDR3 bases: TGTGCCAGCAGTTACTCGGCCGGGGCAGGGGCTGAAGCTTTCTTT. Protein product: CASSYSAGAGAEAFF.

This chain joins TRBV4-1 and TRBJ2-1; 15 positions match TRBD2. CDR1 and CDR2 from the germline V gene are MGHRA and YSYEKL. The CDR3 spans 19 residues. J was trimmed by 4 bases and V by 5 bases; bases with no gene match: 12. CDR3 bases: TGCGCCAGCAGCATCGGACTAGCGGGAGGGCCCTCGTGGTACAATGAGCAGTTCTTC. It encodes CASSIGLAGGPSWYNEQFF.

The chain has TRBV5-1 and TRBJ2-7; 9 bases match TRBD2. V shed 4 bases and J 0 bases; nucleotides not matched to a gene: 8. Per germline, CDR1 SGHRS and CDR2 YFSETQ. There are 16 residues in the CDR3. Here the CDR3 reads CASSKTSGPLSYEQYF. DNA of the CDR3: TGCGCCAGCAGCAAGACTAGCGGACCTCTCTCCTACGAGCAGTACTTC.

This chain connects TRBV6-1 to TRBJ2-7, with TRBD2 matching over 7 bases. CDR3 size: 14 residues. V gave up 3 bases and J gave up 3 bases; unmatched junction bases: 5. The germline CDR1 and CDR2 sequences are MNHNS and SASEGT. The CDR3 loop reads CASSEQWGGYEQYF. Written as DNA, the CDR3 is TGTGCCAGCAGTGAGCAATGGGGGGGCTACGAGCAGTACTTC.

This clone has a single count. This chain connects TRBV28 to TRBJ2-1; TRBD2 agrees at 9 bases. Germline V gives CDR1 MDHEN, CDR2 SYDVKM. With 6 bases clipped from V and 7 bases from J, the junction kept 13 bases outside the gene matches. This CDR3 is 16 amino acids long. The DNA of the CDR3 is TGTGCCAGCAGCTCCCCCTTTAGCGGGAGAGGAAATGAGCAGTTCTTC. Translated: CASSSPFSGRGNEQFF. The full variable domain, completed using reference TRBV28 and TRBJ2-1, is DVKVTQSSRYLVKRTGEKVFLECVQDMDHENMFWYRQDPGLGLRLIYFSYDVKMKEKGDIPEGYSVSREKKERFSLILESASTNQTSMYLCASSSPFSGRGNEQFFGPGTRLTVL.

The rearrangement joins TRBV9 to TRBJ2-3; TRBD2 agrees at 7 bases. Germline V gives CDR1 SGDLS, CDR2 YYNGEE. The CDR3 length is 14 residues. Trimming cost V 3 bases and J 3 bases; bases outside gene matches: 4. The CDR3 sequence is CASSATSVTDTQYF. CDR3 DNA sequence: TGTGCCAGCAGCGCCACTAGCGTTACAGATACGCAGTATTTT. The full variable domain, its missing parts supplied by reference TRBV9 and TRBJ2-3, is DSGVTQTPKHLITATGQRVTLRCSPRSGDLSVYWYQQSLDQGLQFLIQYYNGEERAKGNILERFSAQQFPDLHSELNLSSLELGDSALYFCASSATSVTDTQYFGPGTRLTVL.

V usage is TRBV5-1 and J usage is TRBJ2-2, with 8 bases matching TRBD2. The CDR3 sequence is 17 residues long. After removal of 0 bases from V and 4 bases from J, the junction contained 8 bases not matched to a gene. The germline CDR1 and CDR2 sequences are SGHRS and YFSETQ. The DNA for the CDR3 is TGCGCCAGCAGCTTGGGTGCGGGACTAGTAACCACCGGGGAGCTGTTTTTT. This codes for CASSLGAGLVTTGELFF.

This clone came up a few times. The chain carries TRBV25-1 and TRBJ2-3; tentatively, D is TRBD1 (6 bases). This CDR3 is 18 amino acids long. From germline, CDR1 is MGHDK and CDR2 SYGVNS. V shed 1 base and J shed 2 bases, with 19 bases lying between them. The CDR3 DNA sequence: TGTGCCAGCAGTGAATGGAGACGGGACACTTATAACACAGATACGCAGTATTTT. This sequence encodes CASSEWRRDTYNTDTQYF.

Remarks on this clone: One end of the junction is discordant with germline, which a read error may explain. The chain combines TRBV5-1 with TRBJ2-3; D is undetermined. This CDR3 is 14 amino acids long. Germline values: CDR1 SGHRS, CDR2 YFSETQ. CDR3 DNA sequence: TGCACCAGCAGTAAAGTTACTAGCACAGATACGCAGTATTTT. Translating gives CTSSKVTSTDTQYF.

The chain links TRBV10-1 to TRBJ2-3; weak D call: TRBD1 (6 bases). The CDR3 has 14 residues. V lost 3 bases to trimming and J lost 3 bases, with 10 bases between them. Per germline, CDR1 WNHNN and CDR2 SYGVQD (reference sequence). CDR3 coding DNA: TGCGCCAGCAGTGACAGGGGTGGGACAGATACGCAGTATTTT. Translating gives CASSDRGGTDTQYF.

The V gene is TRBV7-2, the J gene TRBJ2-5; the match to TRBD2 covers 10 bases. The CDR3 runs 16 residues. The V gene's germline CDR1 is SGHTA and CDR2 FQGNSA. Unmatched junction bases numbered 5, after V lost 0 bases and J lost 4 bases. The CDR3 spells CASSLALAGVGETQYF. CDR3 coding DNA: TGTGCCAGCAGCTTAGCGCTAGCGGGAGTCGGAGAGACCCAGTACTTC.